This is a list of T cell receptor beta chains from one sample in a study of cytomegalovirus exposure and HLA in healthy donors. Sequenced by immunoSEQ multiplex PCR; TCRdb stores in-frame clones only, minus some. The sample records 120,000 to 150,000 clones, roughly nine tenths being singletons. Sequenced material: PBMCs. Receptors were obtained from a woman younger than 35 in good health and CMV-seropositive. The CDR3 runs from the conserved cysteine through the conserved F or W. The order of the fields is J gene, V gene, clone size, D gene, CDR3 protein, CDR3 DNA. A D gene is named only where the DNA matches it firmly. Clone size is stated in some rows and not others, as once, few, many or a class when expanded.

J: TRBJ2-1; V: TRBV18; size: -; D: TRBD2; CDR3: CASSPPTSGIDNEQFF; DNA: TGTGCCAGCTCACCTCCGACTAGCGGGATCGACAATGAGCAGTTCTTC
J: TRBJ2-7; V: TRBV5-4; size: once; D: TRBD2; CDR3: CASSGSGRYEQYF; DNA: TGTGCCAGCAGCGGTAGCGGGAGGTACGAGCAGTACTTC
J: TRBJ2-3; V: TRBV28; size: -; D: TRBD2; CDR3: CASSTRGGPDTQYF; DNA: TGTGCCAGCAGTACTCGGGGGGGTCCAGATACGCAGTATTTT
J: TRBJ2-1; V: TRBV11-1; size: -; D: TRBD2; CDR3: CASSSSFGGGGSSYNEQFF; DNA: TGTGCCAGCAGTTCATCCTTTGGGGGAGGCGGGAGCTCCTACAATGAGCAGTTCTTC
J: TRBJ1-2; V: TRBV18; size: -; D: TRBD1; CDR3: CASSKGGDGSGGYTF; DNA: TGTGCCAGCTCAAAAGGGGGCGATGGATCTGGTGGCTACACCTTC
J: TRBJ1-4; V: TRBV5-5; size: -; D: TRBD1; CDR3: CASSWDRTGNEKLFF; DNA: TGTGCCAGCAGCTGGGACCGGACAGGGAATGAAAAACTGTTTTTT
J: TRBJ1-5; V: TRBV28; size: -; D: -; CDR3: CASSQYSPNQPQHF; DNA: TGTGCCAGCAGTCAGTACAGCCCCAATCAGCCCCAGCATTTT
J: TRBJ2-7; V: TRBV11-2; size: -; D: TRBD1; CDR3: CASSLGPGTGGGEQYF; DNA: TGTGCCAGCAGCTTAGGACCGGGGACAGGGGGCGGCGAGCAGTACTTC
J: TRBJ2-1; V: TRBV29-1; size: once; D: TRBD2; CDR3: CSAGTSGSQKFF; DNA: TGCAGCGCCGGGACTAGCGGGAGTCAAAAATTCTTC
J: TRBJ2-7; V: TRBV28; size: -; D: -; CDR3: CASRDSGDYEQYF; DNA: TGTGCCAGCAGGGACAGTGGGGATTACGAGCAGTACTTC